Given below is one TCR beta chain in context. In the same sample, other DNA sequences code for this CDR3. This record belongs to a study of blood T cell repertoires in COVID-19. As for the study in general: Whether acute or convalescent, the COVID-19 samples came from the United States, Italy and Spain.

The CDR3 length is 14 residues. V lost 1 base, J lost 4 bases, and 10 bases lay in between. CDR1 is SGHAT, CDR2 FQNNGV, per germline. How the authors handled the data: How many nucleated cells were present was estimated from reference gene primer amplification. Assay: immunoSEQ multiplex PCR; the TCRdb copy retains only in-frame clones and omits some. That table supplies the V and J calls and clone size; D and trimming were determined from the DNA. This table has 250,000 or so clones, 70% to 90% appearing once. This receptor was taken from a man aged 55 to 70 with acute or convalescent COVID-19. The V call is TRBV11-2, the J call TRBJ2-5; the D gene is possibly TRBD2 (6 bases). The sample consisted of peripheral blood. The CDR3 is CASSLGPGGETQYF. The CDR3 bases are TGTGCCAGCAGCTTAGGCCCCGGGGGAGAGACCCAGTACTTC.